Listed below are T cell receptor beta chains from one sample, sequenced in a study of cytomegalovirus exposure and HLA in healthy donors. Libraries were prepared by immunoSEQ multiplex PCR; TCRdb keeps only in-frame clonotypes and omits some of them. Of approximately 150,000 clones in the sample, approximately 80% were seen once. Sequencing was done on a sample of PBMCs. These receptors originate from a young woman in good health and CMV-seronegative. Each CDR3 is given with its conserved first and last residue. Each record gives: J gene, V gene, clone size, D gene, CDR3 DNA, CDR3 protein. A D gene is named only where the DNA matches it firmly. Clone size is shown for a subset of rows, as once, few, many or a class of expanded clone.

J gene: TRBJ2-1
V gene: TRBV5-1
clone size: .
D gene: .
CDR3 DNA: TGCGCCAGCAGCTCGAACGCGGGCTCCCCAAATGAGCAGTTCTTC
CDR3 protein: CASSSNAGSPNEQFF

J gene: TRBJ1-1
V gene: TRBV19
clone size: .
D gene: .
CDR3 DNA: TGTGCCAGTAGTATAGCCAAGAACACTGAAGCTTTCTTT
CDR3 protein: CASSIAKNTEAFF

J gene: TRBJ1-4
V gene: TRBV10-3
clone size: few
D gene: TRBD1
CDR3 DNA: TGTGCCATCGGCCAGGGGGCAACTAATGAAAAACTGTTTTTT
CDR3 protein: CAIGQGATNEKLFF

J gene: TRBJ2-1
V gene: TRBV5-1
clone size: once
D gene: .
CDR3 DNA: TGCGCCAGCAGCTTGAGAGGCTACAATGAGCAGTTCTTC
CDR3 protein: CASSLRGYNEQFF

J gene: TRBJ2-1
V gene: TRBV5-1
clone size: .
D gene: TRBD2
CDR3 DNA: TGCGCCAGCAGCTTGGACAGGACTAGCGGGAGACAGACATTTGGCAATGAGCAGTTCTTC
CDR3 protein: CASSLDRTSGRQTFGNEQFF

J gene: TRBJ1-5
V gene: TRBV10-3
clone size: .
D gene: .
CDR3 DNA: TGTGCCATCAGTGTAGGGAGGGATAATCAGCCCCAGCATTTT
CDR3 protein: CAISVGRDNQPQHF

J gene: TRBJ2-3
V gene: TRBV9
clone size: .
D gene: .
CDR3 DNA: TGTGCCAGCAGCGTTGAAACAGGGAGCACAGATACGCAGTATTTT
CDR3 protein: CASSVETGSTDTQYF

J gene: TRBJ2-7
V gene: TRBV10-3
clone size: .
D gene: .
CDR3 DNA: TGTGCCATCAGTGAGTCGTCACCGTACGAGCAGTACTTC
CDR3 protein: CAISESSPYEQYF

J gene: TRBJ2-7
V gene: TRBV27
clone size: few
D gene: .
CDR3 DNA: TGTGCCAGCAGTTTTGGACAGTTCTCCTACGAGCAGTACTTC
CDR3 protein: CASSFGQFSYEQYF

J gene: TRBJ1-2
V gene: TRBV6-1
clone size: few
D gene: TRBD1
CDR3 DNA: TGTGCCAGCAGTGAAGTGGGACAGGGTTCCTATGGCTACACCTTC
CDR3 protein: CASSEVGQGSYGYTF

J gene: TRBJ1-2
V gene: TRBV6-5
clone size: .
D gene: .
CDR3 DNA: TGTGCCAGCAGTTCGCCGGGGGGGCCCTTCGGCTACACCTTC
CDR3 protein: CASSSPGGPFGYTF

J gene: TRBJ2-7
V gene: TRBV14
clone size: .
D gene: TRBD2
CDR3 DNA: TGTGCCAGCAGCCGAGGGACTAGCGGGAGTCTCACCTACGAGCAGTACTTC
CDR3 protein: CASSRGTSGSLTYEQYF

J gene: TRBJ2-7
V gene: TRBV6-5
clone size: .
D gene: .
CDR3 DNA: TGTGCCAGCAGTTCCGCTAAATCCTACGAGCAGTACTTC
CDR3 protein: CASSSAKSYEQYF

J gene: TRBJ1-5
V gene: TRBV7-8
clone size: .
D gene: TRBD1
CDR3 DNA: TGTGCCAGCAGCTTCCAGGGGGAGTGGAATCAGCCCCAGCATTTT
CDR3 protein: CASSFQGEWNQPQHF

J gene: TRBJ2-1
V gene: TRBV5-6
clone size: .
D gene: TRBD1
CDR3 DNA: TGTGCCAGCAGCTTGCCGACAGGGGATAAGTTCTTC
CDR3 protein: CASSLPTGDKFF

J gene: TRBJ2-3
V gene: TRBV7-2
clone size: .
D gene: TRBD2
CDR3 DNA: TGTGCCAGCAGCTCCGGACTAGGCCAGGATACGCAGTATTTT
CDR3 protein: CASSSGLGQDTQYF

J gene: TRBJ1-3
V gene: TRBV7-8
clone size: .
D gene: .
CDR3 DNA: TGTGCCAGCAGCTACTACCCCTCTGGAAACACCATATATTTT
CDR3 protein: CASSYYPSGNTIYF

J gene: TRBJ2-7
V gene: TRBV29-1
clone size: .
D gene: TRBD1
CDR3 DNA: TGCAGCGTTGGTAGGGACAGGGAAACCTACGAGCAGTACTTC
CDR3 protein: CSVGRDRETYEQYF

J gene: TRBJ2-2
V gene: TRBV9
clone size: .
D gene: .
CDR3 DNA: TGTGCCAGCAGCGTCACGGGGAACACCGGGGAGCTGTTTTTT
CDR3 protein: CASSVTGNTGELFF

J gene: TRBJ2-5
V gene: TRBV30
clone size: .
D gene: TRBD2
CDR3 DNA: TGTGCCTGGAGTCCAGGACTAGCGGGAGCTGAGACCCAGTACTTC
CDR3 protein: CAWSPGLAGAETQYF

J gene: TRBJ1-4
V gene: TRBV28
clone size: .
D gene: .
CDR3 DNA: TGTGCCAGCGGTTACCTAGGACAGTCTAATGAAAAACTGTTTTTT
CDR3 protein: CASGYLGQSNEKLFF

J gene: TRBJ2-1
V gene: TRBV19
clone size: .
D gene: TRBD2
CDR3 DNA: TGTGCCACCGCCGGGACTAGCCGTCTGTGGCAGTTCTTC
CDR3 protein: CATAGTSRLWQFF

J gene: TRBJ2-7
V gene: TRBV2
clone size: .
D gene: .
CDR3 DNA: TGTGCCAGCACGCGGGACAGTAATACCTACGAGCAGTACTTC
CDR3 protein: CASTRDSNTYEQYF

J gene: TRBJ1-2
V gene: TRBV15
clone size: .
D gene: .
CDR3 DNA: TGTGCCACCAGCTTAAACATGGGAGGAGGTAACTATGGCTACACCTTC
CDR3 protein: CATSLNMGGGNYGYTF

J gene: TRBJ2-5
V gene: TRBV20-1
clone size: .
D gene: .
CDR3 DNA: TGCAGTGCTAGAGATAGAGAGACCCAGTACTTC
CDR3 protein: CSARDRETQYF

J gene: TRBJ1-3
V gene: TRBV4-2
clone size: .
D gene: .
CDR3 DNA: TGTGCCAGCAGCCAAGCGGCAGGGGAGGGGAACACCATATATTTT
CDR3 protein: CASSQAAGEGNTIYF

J gene: TRBJ2-3
V gene: TRBV30
clone size: .
D gene: .
CDR3 DNA: TGTGCCTGGAGCTCACAGGGATGGGTTCAAGATACGCAGTATTTT
CDR3 protein: CAWSSQGWVQDTQYF

J gene: TRBJ2-4
V gene: TRBV10-3
clone size: .
D gene: .
CDR3 DNA: TGTGCCATCAGTGAGCGAGAGACCTTGCGGGACATTCAGTACTTC
CDR3 protein: CAISERETLRDIQYF

J gene: TRBJ1-5
V gene: TRBV12-5
clone size: .
D gene: .
CDR3 DNA: TGTGCTAGTGGATCCCCCGGGAGGGGAGATCAGCCCCAGCATTTT
CDR3 protein: CASGSPGRGDQPQHF

J gene: TRBJ2-5
V gene: TRBV18
clone size: .
D gene: .
CDR3 DNA: TGTGCCAGCTCACCGGAGGAGACCCAGTACTTC
CDR3 protein: CASSPEETQYF

J gene: TRBJ1-3
V gene: TRBV6-1
clone size: .
D gene: .
CDR3 DNA: TGTGCCCTTCGAGGCGGCTACCTAGCTGGAAACACCATATATTTT
CDR3 protein: CALRGGYLAGNTIYF

J gene: TRBJ2-1
V gene: TRBV6-5
clone size: .
D gene: TRBD2
CDR3 DNA: TGTGCCAGCAGTTACTCGGGACTAGCGGGAGCCGGTGAGCAGTTCTTC
CDR3 protein: CASSYSGLAGAGEQFF

J gene: TRBJ2-3
V gene: TRBV5-1
clone size: once
D gene: TRBD2
CDR3 DNA: TGCGCCAGCAGCTTTTCAACGGAGACTAGCGGACCGCAGTATTTT
CDR3 protein: CASSFSTETSGPQYF

J gene: TRBJ1-1
V gene: TRBV28
clone size: .
D gene: TRBD1
CDR3 DNA: TGTGCCAGCAGTTCCGGACAGGGGGACGCTGAAGCTTTCTTT
CDR3 protein: CASSSGQGDAEAFF

J gene: TRBJ1-4
V gene: TRBV2
clone size: .
D gene: TRBD1
CDR3 DNA: TGTGCCAGCAGAGGGTGGACAGGGGGTTCAAATGAAAAACTGTTTTTT
CDR3 protein: CASRGWTGGSNEKLFF

J gene: TRBJ1-1
V gene: TRBV29-1
clone size: .
D gene: .
CDR3 DNA: TGCAGCGTCCCCCTAGGAAGTGGTTTCTTT
CDR3 protein: CSVPLGSGFF

J gene: TRBJ2-1
V gene: TRBV6-5
clone size: .
D gene: .
CDR3 DNA: TGTGCCACCCGCGAAGAGGGAATCTATGAGCAGTTCTTC
CDR3 protein: CATREEGIYEQFF

J gene: TRBJ2-5
V gene: TRBV2
clone size: .
D gene: .
CDR3 DNA: TGTGCCAGCAGTGAATATAATTCGGGGGGACAGGAGGAAGAGACCCAGTACTTC
CDR3 protein: CASSEYNSGGQEEETQYF

J gene: TRBJ1-5
V gene: TRBV6-6
clone size: .
D gene: .
CDR3 DNA: TGTGCCAGCAGTTACGAAGACTCGTACAATCAGCCCCAGCATTTT
CDR3 protein: CASSYEDSYNQPQHF

J gene: TRBJ1-5
V gene: TRBV2
clone size: .
D gene: .
CDR3 DNA: TGTGCCAGCAGTGGACAGCCCTATAGCAATCAGCCCCAGCATTTT
CDR3 protein: CASSGQPYSNQPQHF

J gene: TRBJ2-1
V gene: TRBV2
clone size: .
D gene: TRBD1
CDR3 DNA: TGTGCCAGCAGTGAAGGGACAGGGGCAGGGAATGAGCAGTTCTTC
CDR3 protein: CASSEGTGAGNEQFF

J gene: TRBJ1-5
V gene: TRBV30
clone size: .
D gene: .
CDR3 DNA: TGTGCCTGGAGTGAAGGGGATGGGCAGCCCCAGCATTTT
CDR3 protein: CAWSEGDGQPQHF

J gene: TRBJ1-4
V gene: TRBV6-6
clone size: few
D gene: .
CDR3 DNA: TGTGCCAGCAGCCCAGGGCTGTGGGTAACTAATGAAAAACTGTTTTTT
CDR3 protein: CASSPGLWVTNEKLFF

J gene: TRBJ1-1
V gene: TRBV7-6
clone size: .
D gene: TRBD1
CDR3 DNA: TGTGCCTCGGGACAGGGGCTGAACACTGAAGCTTTCTTT
CDR3 protein: CASGQGLNTEAFF

J gene: TRBJ2-1
V gene: TRBV29-1
clone size: .
D gene: TRBD2
CDR3 DNA: TGCAGCGGGAAAACCGGGGCTAGCGGCTCCTACAATGAGCAGTTCTTC
CDR3 protein: CSGKTGASGSYNEQFF

J gene: TRBJ2-3
V gene: TRBV15
clone size: .
D gene: TRBD1
CDR3 DNA: TGTGCCACCCGTCCCGGGACAGGGTACGAGACAGATACGCAGTATTTT
CDR3 protein: CATRPGTGYETDTQYF